This entry lists 22 T cell receptor beta chains sequenced from one sample in a study of blood T cell repertoires in COVID-19 (dated by TCRdb to about 2020). Receptor amplification or capture employed the immunoSEQ multiplex PCR assay. TCRdb took over this immuneACCESS table, retaining in-frame rearrangements with V and J assigned. Such tables are incomplete; in checked studies, under half of the missing clones stem from an unresolved V gene, and the remainder is unexplained. The sample table holds 250,000 to 350,000 clones, of which around 91% were seen once. 12% of the sample goes to the ten largest clones. Sequencing input: peripheral blood. These receptors all stem from a woman aged 55-70 years with acute or convalescent COVID-19.

This chain links TRBV18 with TRBJ1-4; 7 nucleotides align to TRBD1. Germline V lookup: CDR1 KGHSH, CDR2 LQKENI. The CDR3 has 15 amino acids. J lost 0 bases, V lost 6 bases, and 4 bases had no gene match. The CDR3 loop reads CASSLGQTTNEKLFF. The CDR3 bases are TGTGCCAGCTCGCTGGGACAGACAACTAATGAAAAACTGTTTTTT.

This chain connects TRBV28 to TRBJ2-7, with 7 nucleotides matching TRBD1. The CDR3 consists of 14 residues. Germline V gives CDR1 MDHEN, CDR2 SYDVKM. V gave up 5 bases and J gave up 1 base; unmatched junction bases: 5. In DNA form, the CDR3 reads TGTGCCAGCAGTCTCAGACAGGGTTCCTACGAGCAGTACTTC. Protein product: CASSLRQGSYEQYF.

The chain links TRBV11-3 to TRBJ2-2; D is ambiguous. The CDR3 has 14 residues. The germline gives CDR1 SGHNT, CDR2 YENEEA. Trimming removed 4 bases at V and 0 bases at J, with 6 bases between. The CDR3 loop is CASSSATNTGELFF. The CDR3, as DNA: TGTGCCAGCAGCTCCGCTACGAACACCGGGGAGCTGTTTTTT.

This sequence joins TRBV6-5 and TRBJ2-7; 7 positions match TRBD1. J gave up 4 bases and V 6 bases, and 12 bases lay outside the gene matches. The CDR3 runs 15 residues. Germline V gene data show CDR1 as MNHEY and CDR2 as SVGAGI. Here the CDR3 reads CASSSATGPPYEQYF. For the CDR3, the DNA is TGTGCCAGCAGCTCTGCGACAGGGCCCCCTTACGAGCAGTACTTC.

The chain recombines TRBV18 with TRBJ1-2; D remains ambiguous. This CDR3 region has 13 residues. V gave up 4 bases and J gave up 9 bases, with 15 bases separating them. The germline V gene has CDR1 KGHSH and CDR2 LQKENI. This chain's CDR3 is CASSREGLRSYTF. Written as DNA, the CDR3 is TGTGCCAGCTCACGCGAGGGCCTTCGGAGCTACACCTTC.

The V gene is TRBV7-8, the J gene TRBJ2-1, with a weak D call TRBD2 (6 bases). V was shortened by 2 bases and J by 1 base, with 9 bases between the two germline ends. The germline V gene has CDR1 SGHVS and CDR2 FQNEAQ. The CDR3 totals 15 residues. CDR3 amino acids: CASSLSRGSYNEQFF. The CDR3 DNA sequence: TGTGCCAGCAGCTTAAGCCGGGGGTCCTACAATGAGCAGTTCTTC.

This clone has just a few counts. The chain combines TRBV19 with TRBJ1-4; the D is unclear. This CDR3 spans 13 amino acids. CDR1 is LNHDA and CDR2 is SQIVND in the germline V gene (reference sequence). Trimming took off 10 bases at V and 7 bases at J, with 16 bases between the two ends. The CDR3, as DNA: TGTGCCACCTCCCCCAGCGGGTCTGAAAAACTGTTTTTT. Amino acid sequence: CATSPSGSEKLFF.

The J gene is TRBJ2-3, the V gene TRBV30; unclear D gene. Trimming cost V 1 base and J 6 bases, with 8 bases left between them. The CDR3 extends over 12 amino acids. CDR1 is GTSNPN and CDR2 is SVGIG in the germline V gene (reference sequence). Here the CDR3 reads CAWSEMEDTQYF. The CDR3 bases are TGTGCCTGGAGTGAAATGGAGGATACGCAGTATTTT.

The J gene is TRBJ2-3, the V gene TRBV18; D remains ambiguous. The CDR3 has 14 residues. Between the trimmed V and J ends, which lost 3 bases and 5 bases, there was a span of 12 bases. CDR1 is KGHSH and CDR2 is LQKENI in the germline V gene. CDR3 in amino acids: CASSPLLSGDTQYF. CDR3 DNA: TGTGCCAGCTCACCCCTCCTTTCCGGAGATACGCAGTATTTT.

CDR3 DNA: TGTGCCAGCAGCCACCGAGACAGGGTGGAAGAAGCTTTCTTT. Encoded protein: CASSHRDRVEEAFF. The chain links TRBV7-9 to TRBJ1-1, with 7 bases fitting TRBD1. The CDR3 sequence is 14 residues long. Germline values: CDR1 SEHNR, CDR2 FQNEAQ (reference sequence). V trimming: 5 bases; J trimming: 8 bases; junction bases outside the gene matches: 11.

This clone appeared a single time. V gene TRBV5-4 combines with J gene TRBJ1-2; 9 bases are a match to TRBD1. The germline CDR1 and CDR2 sequences are SGHNT and YYREEE (reference sequence). CDR3 size: 14 residues. V trimming: 3 bases; J trimming: 4 bases; junction bases outside the gene matches: 4. CDR3 amino acids: CASSWTGARYGYTF. DNA of the CDR3: TGTGCCAGCAGCTGGACAGGGGCTCGCTATGGCTACACCTTC.

The rearrangement links TRBV9 to TRBJ2-3; 10 positions match TRBD2. The CDR3 has 14 amino acids. Trimming cost V 6 bases and J 5 bases; bases outside gene matches: 6. CDR1 SGDLS and CDR2 YYNGEE come from the germline V gene. This CDR3 is CASNQRTSGDTQYF. CDR3 nucleotide sequence: TGTGCCAGCAATCAAAGGACTAGCGGAGATACGCAGTATTTT.

The J gene is TRBJ2-5, the V gene TRBV19, with TRBD2 matching over 10 bases. Germline V gives CDR1 LNHDA, CDR2 SQIVND (reference sequence). The CDR3 has 15 residues. V lost 9 bases and J lost 0; bases outside the gene matches: 7. The CDR3 bases are TGTGCCAGCCGCGGACTAGCGGACAACCAAGAGACCCAGTACTTC. It is translated as CASRGLADNQETQYF. The full variable domain, in which reference TRBV19 and TRBJ2-5 provide the parts outside the CDR3, is DGGITQSPKYLFRKEGQNVTLSCEQNLNHDAMYWYRQDPGQGLRLIYYSQIVNDFQKGDIAEGYSVSREKKESFPLTVTSAQKNPTAFYLCASRGLADNQETQYFGPGTRLLVL.

Concerning this clone itself: The sample carries other DNA sequences with the same CDR3. The chain recombines TRBV29-1 with TRBJ1-1; D perhaps matches TRBD1 (6 bases). This CDR3 contains 12 residues. CDR1 is SQVTM, CDR2 ANQGSEA, per germline. Trimming cost V 3 bases and J 2 bases, with 7 bases left between them. This CDR3 reads CSVDRGNTEAFF. The CDR3, as DNA: TGCAGCGTTGACAGGGGCAACACTGAAGCTTTCTTT.

The chain uses TRBV6-2 or TRBV6-3 and TRBJ1-1, with 7 positions matching TRBD1. Germline CDR1 is MNHEY and CDR2 is SVGEGT. The trim removed 3 bases at V and 9 bases at J, leaving 13 bases unmatched. There are 15 residues in the CDR3. For the CDR3, the DNA is TGTGCCAGCAGTTATTCGGGGACAGCTCCCCTGCAAGCTTTCTTT. As protein: CASSYSGTAPLQAFF.

This clone is a singleton in its sample. This CDR3 is also generated by other DNA sequences in the sample. The CDR3 coding sequence is TGCGCCAGCAGCTTGGCGCTCACGGGGGGGAACACTGAAGCTTTCTTT. It translates to CASSLALTGGNTEAFF. The genes are TRBV5-1 and TRBJ1-1; D is possibly TRBD1 (5 bases). Germline V lookup: CDR1 SGHRS, CDR2 YFSETQ. CDR3 length: 16 residues. Trimming took 0 bases from V and 1 from J, leaving 13 bases between them.

J is TRBJ2-3 and V is TRBV7-2, with D perhaps matching TRBD1 (5 bases). The V and J ends lost 1 base and 7 bases respectively, with 9 bases between them. Germline assignment: CDR1 SGHTA and CDR2 FQGNSA. This CDR3 has 13 amino acids. The CDR3 sequence is CASSLGQGNTQYF. The CDR3 DNA is TGTGCCAGCAGCTTAGGTCAGGGCAATACGCAGTATTTT.

This sequence joins TRBV29-1 and TRBJ1-3, with D uncertain. V lost 4 bases, J lost 4 bases, and 11 bases lay in between. Germline CDR1 reads SQVTM; CDR2 reads ANQGSEA. The CDR3 is 13 amino acids. In DNA form, the CDR3 reads TGCAGCGTTGTCCCGGGCGGGGGAAACACCATATATTTT. Residues: CSVVPGGGNTIYF.

The chain is built from TRBV6-5 and TRBJ2-7, with TRBD1 identical over 7 bases. Trimming cost V 7 bases and J 3 bases; bases outside gene matches: 6. Germline lookup yields CDR1 MNHEY and CDR2 SVGAGI. There are 13 residues in the CDR3. The CDR3 loop is CASIRDRGYEQYF. For the CDR3, the DNA is TGTGCCAGCATCCGGGACAGAGGCTACGAGCAGTACTTC.

This rearrangement joins TRBV7-9 to TRBJ2-4, with D perhaps matching TRBD2 (7 bases). CDR3 length: 13 residues. Germline lookup yields CDR1 SEHNR and CDR2 FQNEAQ (reference sequence). Trimming shortened V by 0 bases and J by 14 bases, and 14 bases separated the two germline ends. In DNA form, the CDR3 reads TGTGCCAGCAGCTTAGCGGGGGGGCAGTTCGAGTACTTC. Translated, it gives CASSLAGGQFEYF.

V usage is TRBV28 and J usage is TRBJ2-7; no definite D call. Trimming stripped 4 bases from V and 0 bases from J, with 13 bases between. Germline CDR1 reads MDHEN; CDR2 reads SYDVKM. The CDR3 contains 15 residues. CDR3 residues: CASSWAGLPSYEQYF. The CDR3, as DNA: TGTGCCAGCAGTTGGGCAGGCCTACCCTCCTACGAGCAGTACTTC.

The chain carries TRBV24-1 and TRBJ2-1, with 9 positions matching TRBD1. The CDR3 runs 15 residues. V lost 5 bases, J lost 8 bases, and 9 bases stayed unmatched. Looked up from germline, CDR1 is KGHDR and CDR2 is SFDVKD. The DNA for the CDR3 is TGTGCCACCAGTGTATCCGGGACAGGGATCCATGAGCAGTTCTTC. It translates to CATSVSGTGIHEQFF.